Presented here are 28 T cell receptor beta chains from one specimen sequenced in a study of blood T cell repertoires in COVID-19. Generated by immunoSEQ multiplex PCR, the TCRdb table keeps only in-frame clones and is missing some. The sample lists 280,000 or so clones; 89% were seen once. Material for sequencing was PBMCs or T cells enriched from blood (not recorded which). The receptors come from a woman in her forties or fifties who had been exposed to COVID-19.

This clone came up many times. The sample holds other DNA sequences that translate to the same CDR3. The chain has TRBV19 and TRBJ1-6; a weak D match, TRBD1 (5 bases). CDR3 length: 13 residues. The germline gives CDR1 LNHDA, CDR2 SQIVND (reference sequence). With 6 bases removed from V and 5 bases from J, the gap between germline ends came to 8 bases. The CDR3 loop reads CASRQVDNSPLHF. CDR3 nucleotide sequence: TGTGCCAGTAGACAGGTCGATAATTCACCCCTCCACTTT.

This clone occurred a few times. In the same sample, other DNA sequences code for this CDR3. V and J are TRBV5-6 and TRBJ1-2, with 8 bases lining up with TRBD1. This CDR3 region has 14 residues. Germline trimming cut 0 bases from V and 4 bases from J; bases unmatched to any gene: 2. Germline values: CDR1 SGHDT, CDR2 YYEEEE. CDR3 DNA: TGTGCCAGCAGCTTGGGACAGGGGAGCTATGGCTACACCTTC. Its protein product is CASSLGQGSYGYTF.

This chain uses TRBV5-4 with TRBJ1-1; maybe TRBD1 (5 bases). The CDR3 consists of 15 residues. Germline CDR1 and CDR2: SGHNT and YYREEE (reference sequence). Deletions cut 2 bases from V and 3 bases from J, with 14 bases between. CDR3: CASSFSGFFDTEAFF. In nucleotides, the CDR3 is TGTGCCAGCAGCTTCTCAGGGTTTTTTGACACTGAAGCTTTCTTT.

The table lists this clone with a few counts. The chain employs TRBV7-9 and TRBJ1-1; no reliable D call. Germline V gene lookup returns CDR1 SEHNR and CDR2 FQNEAQ (reference sequence). Trimming cost V 5 bases and J 1 base, with 8 bases left between them. This CDR3 comprises 13 residues. The CDR3 DNA reads TGTGCCAGCAGCGATAGGAGGAACACTGAAGCTTTCTTT. Translated: CASSDRRNTEAFF.

The chain combines TRBV5-5 with TRBJ2-5; D is unresolved. Germline V gene sequence: CDR1 SGHKS, CDR2 YYEKEE (reference sequence). Trimming removed 0 bases at V and 0 bases at J, with 6 bases between. CDR3 length: 14 amino acids. The CDR3 region is CASSLVANQETQYF. CDR3 in DNA: TGTGCCAGCAGCTTGGTGGCAAACCAAGAGACCCAGTACTTC.

A single count supports this clone. The chain recombines TRBV2 with TRBJ2-2, with D possibly being TRBD1 (5 bases). The CDR3 covers 14 residues. Germline V gene lookup returns CDR1 SNHLY and CDR2 FYNNEI. V was cut by 4 bases and J by 3 bases, with 9 bases left in between. In nucleotides, the CDR3 is TGTGCCAGCAGTGCAGTCAGGGACACCGGGGAGCTGTTTTTT. It encodes CASSAVRDTGELFF.

V gene TRBV19 combines with J gene TRBJ2-7; D is uncertain. With 10 bases removed from V and 2 bases from J, the gap between germline ends came to 18 bases. Germline CDR1 reads LNHDA; CDR2 reads SQIVND (reference sequence). The CDR3 has 14 amino acids. As DNA, the CDR3 is TGTGCCACCAGTAGTAAGACTGCTCCCTACGAGCAGTACTTC. Amino acids: CATSSKTAPYEQYF.

DNA for the CDR3: TGTGCCACCATGGGGACAAATTCCTACGAGCAGTACTTC. The encoded protein is CATMGTNSYEQYF. The chain links TRBV28 to TRBJ2-7; perhaps TRBD1 as D (6 bases). The CDR3 sequence is 13 residues long. V was pared by 10 bases and J by 1 base, with 14 bases between. Germline V CDR1 and CDR2: MDHEN, SYDVKM.

The gene calls are TRBV28 and TRBJ1-6, with D tentatively TRBD1 (5 bases). Per germline, CDR1 MDHEN and CDR2 SYDVKM. The germline V and J ends were trimmed by 2 bases and 7 bases, with 12 bases remaining between them. CDR3 length: 15 amino acids. This CDR3 reads CASSLNKGWNSPLHF. For the CDR3, the DNA is TGTGCCAGCAGTTTAAATAAGGGGTGGAATTCACCCCTCCACTTT.

V usage is TRBV18 and J usage is TRBJ2-3; 7 bases match TRBD1. Germline V gene data show CDR1 as KGHSH and CDR2 as LQKENI. The V and J ends lost 4 bases and 0 bases, in that order; junction bases with no gene match: 4. The CDR3 covers 15 residues. The CDR3, as DNA: TGTGCCAGCTCACTCAACAGGGGTAGCACAGATACGCAGTATTTT. Its translation: CASSLNRGSTDTQYF.

The rearrangement joins TRBV5-1 to TRBJ2-3; 9 bases are shared with TRBD1. The germline CDR1 and CDR2 sequences are SGHRS and YFSETQ. V shed 4 bases and J 6 bases; nucleotides not matched to a gene: 6. CDR3 length: 14 amino acids. CDR3 nucleotide sequence: TGCGCCAGCAGCACGGGACAGGGAGGGGATACGCAGTATTTT. Protein sequence: CASSTGQGGDTQYF.

V usage is TRBV28 and J usage is TRBJ2-5; TRBD2 agrees at 8 bases. Trimming cost V 4 bases and J 4 bases; bases outside gene matches: 8. Germline lookup yields CDR1 MDHEN and CDR2 SYDVKM. CDR3 size: 15 residues. This CDR3 reads CASSSRGGARETQYF. The CDR3 DNA is TGTGCCAGCAGTTCCCGGGGGGGGGCCCGAGAGACCCAGTACTTC.

This rearrangement joins TRBV5-1 to TRBJ2-2; no firm D call. The CDR3 has 14 amino acids. With 1 base removed from V and 5 bases from J, the gap between germline ends came to 9 bases. Germline loops: CDR1 SGHRS, CDR2 YFSETQ. CDR3 in DNA: TGCGCCAGCAGCTTGAAAAGCGAAACCGGGGAGCTGTTTTTT. Amino acids: CASSLKSETGELFF.

This clone was detected only once. The chain is built from TRBV4-2 and TRBJ1-5, with D possibly matching TRBD1 (6 bases). V dropped 3 bases and J dropped 11 bases, with 14 bases sitting between them. CDR1 and CDR2 from the germline V gene are LGHNA and YNFKEQ. This CDR3 has 13 residues. CDR3 amino acids: CASSQSREGAQHF. For the CDR3, the DNA is TGTGCCAGCAGCCAGAGCAGGGAGGGGGCCCAGCATTTT.

This rearrangement joins TRBV7-8 to TRBJ2-1; a weak D match, TRBD2 (5 bases). Germline loops: CDR1 SGHVS, CDR2 FQNEAQ. The germline V and J ends were trimmed by 5 bases and 7 bases, with 21 bases remaining between them. The CDR3 covers 16 residues. CDR3 DNA: TGTGCCAGCAGCCCGACACACCGGGGTGGGGAAAATGAGCAGTTCTTC. Translating gives CASSPTHRGGENEQFF.

The chain combines TRBV28 with TRBJ2-7; 8 bases map to TRBD1. V trimming: 5 bases; J trimming: 0 bases; junction bases outside the gene matches: 12. This CDR3 contains 17 residues. Per germline, CDR1 MDHEN and CDR2 SYDVKM. The CDR3 loop reads CASSPYPGTGGSYEQYF. CDR3 DNA sequence: TGTGCCAGCAGTCCCTATCCCGGGACAGGAGGCTCCTACGAGCAGTACTTC.

The gene calls are TRBV5-1 and TRBJ1-2, with 8 bases lining up with TRBD1. The germline V gene has CDR1 SGHRS and CDR2 YFSETQ. J was trimmed by 2 bases and V by 3 bases; bases with no gene match: 3. The CDR3 runs to 14 residues. CDR3 sequence (DNA): TGCGCCAGCAGCTCGACAGGGGACAACTATGGCTACACCTTC. Amino acids: CASSSTGDNYGYTF.

This sequence joins TRBV7-9 and TRBJ2-7; the D gene is possibly TRBD1 (5 bases). This CDR3 is 12 amino acids long. Trimming pared 5 bases from V and 4 bases from J, leaving 9 bases between. Germline V gives CDR1 SEHNR, CDR2 FQNEAQ (reference sequence). The CDR3 loop reads CASSVQDYEQYF. The CDR3 coding sequence is TGTGCCAGCAGCGTACAGGATTACGAGCAGTACTTC.

This clone was counted a few times. The V call is TRBV27, the J call TRBJ2-2; the D is unclear. Trimming took 5 bases from V and 3 from J, leaving 16 bases between them. CDR3 length: 16 amino acids. Germline loops: CDR1 MNHEY, CDR2 SMNVEV (reference sequence). The CDR3 sequence is CASSLSEAPHTGELFF. The CDR3 DNA reads TGTGCCAGCAGTCTCAGTGAGGCCCCCCACACCGGGGAGCTGTTTTTT.

V usage is TRBV5-8 and J usage is TRBJ1-1, with 8 bases matching TRBD1. The CDR3 runs 16 residues. J gave up 0 bases and V 4 bases, and 8 bases lay outside the gene matches. Looked up from germline, CDR1 is SGHTS and CDR2 is YDEGEE. CDR3 protein: CASSQGTGQMNTEAFF. In DNA, the CDR3 is TGTGCCAGCAGCCAGGGGACAGGACAAATGAACACTGAAGCTTTCTTT.

The chain carries TRBV11-3 and TRBJ2-7; 7 nucleotides line up with TRBD1. The CDR3 spans 14 residues. Germline V lookup: CDR1 SGHNT, CDR2 YENEEA. After removal of 4 bases from V and 2 bases from J, the junction contained 5 bases not matched to a gene. The CDR3 loop reads CASSSNGQAYEQYF. As DNA, the CDR3 is TGTGCCAGCAGCTCTAATGGACAGGCCTACGAGCAGTACTTC.

The rearrangement uses TRBV28 and TRBJ2-5; D call uncertain. CDR1 is MDHEN and CDR2 is SYDVKM in the germline V gene. CDR3 length: 14 residues. The V end was cut by 2 bases, the J end by 2 bases, with 9 bases between. CDR3 loop: CASSLSSGQETQYF. The CDR3 region has the DNA TGTGCCAGCAGTTTAAGTTCCGGGCAAGAGACCCAGTACTTC.

A word on this clone: Sequence at one end of the junction differs from germline and may be a read error. Written as DNA, the CDR3 is TGTGCCAGCAGACGGACTAGCGGGGGGCCGGTTGAGCGGTTCTTC. Amino acids: CASRRTSGGPVERFF. This chain joins TRBV27 and TRBJ2-1, with TRBD2 matching over 14 bases. Germline V lookup: CDR1 MNHEY, CDR2 SMNVEV (reference sequence). The CDR3 is 15 residues long.

The V call is TRBV4-1, the J call TRBJ2-7; 10 bases agree with TRBD2. The CDR3 contains 15 residues. V lost 3 bases and J lost 2; bases outside the gene matches: 4. Per the germline V gene, CDR1 is MGHRA and CDR2 is YSYEKL. The CDR3 sequence is CASSHASGGPYEQYF. For the CDR3, the DNA is TGCGCCAGCAGCCATGCTAGCGGGGGCCCCTACGAGCAGTACTTC.

Remarks on this clone: Within the sample, other DNA sequences also encode this same CDR3. CDR3 bases: TGCGCCAGCAGCGCGACCGGGACAGGGGATGAAAAACTGTTTTTT. The encoded protein is CASSATGTGDEKLFF. The chain couples TRBV4-1 to TRBJ1-4; TRBD1 agrees at 10 bases. CDR1 and CDR2 from the germline V gene are MGHRA and YSYEKL. This CDR3 has 15 amino acids. J gave up 6 bases and V 5 bases, and 6 bases lay outside the gene matches.

The rearrangement uses TRBV19 and TRBJ2-7; 11 bases align to TRBD2. With V trimmed by 5 bases and J by 0 bases, 3 bases remained unmatched. The CDR3 is made up of 15 amino acids. CDR1 is LNHDA, CDR2 SQIVND, per germline (reference sequence). Here the CDR3 DNA reads TGTGCCAGTAGTCGACTAGCGGGGAACTCCTACGAGCAGTACTTC. Its protein is CASSRLAGNSYEQYF. The variable domain in full, completed from reference TRBV19 and TRBJ2-7, reads DGGITQSPKYLFRKEGQNVTLSCEQNLNHDAMYWYRQDPGQGLRLIYYSQIVNDFQKGDIAEGYSVSREKKESFPLTVTSAQKNPTAFYLCASSRLAGNSYEQYFGPGTRLTVT.

A note on this clone: This sample also contains other DNA sequences that code for the same CDR3. The rearrangement uses TRBV18 and TRBJ2-5, with a weak D call TRBD1 (6 bases). Germline CDR1 reads KGHSH; CDR2 reads LQKENI. Deletions cut 3 bases from V and 2 bases from J, with 7 bases between. The CDR3 spans 13 residues. The CDR3 reads CASSPRGQETQYF. The DNA of the CDR3 is TGTGCCAGCTCACCGAGGGGGCAAGAGACCCAGTACTTC.

The count of this clone is one. The CDR3 sequence: CASRGGRRNTIYF. In DNA form, the CDR3 reads TGTGCCAGCAGGGGCGGGAGGAGAAACACCATATATTTT. The chain has TRBV28 and TRBJ1-3; D is undetermined. The germline CDR1 and CDR2 sequences are MDHEN and SYDVKM. The CDR3 runs 13 residues. Trimming stripped 6 bases from V and 5 bases from J, with 11 bases between. The complete variable domain, with remaining parts taken from reference TRBV28 and TRBJ1-3, reads DVKVTQSSRYLVKRTGEKVFLECVQDMDHENMFWYRQDPGLGLRLIYFSYDVKMKEKGDIPEGYSVSREKKERFSLILESASTNQTSMYLCASRGGRRNTIYFGEGSWLTVV.